Following are 7 T cell receptor beta chains from one sample sequenced in a study of OX40 agonist ivuxolimab in advanced cancers. Sequenced by immunoSEQ multiplex PCR; TCRdb stores in-frame clones only, minus some. Counted here are under 95,000 clones, about 83% occurring once; the ten biggest clones make up 6.9%. Sequenced material: CD4+ or CD8+ T cells sorted from blood, taken in a trial of the OX40 agonist ivuxolimab. Every receptor here comes from an adult with an advanced solid tumor such as melanoma, head and neck, liver or kidney cancer.

The chain joins TRBV7-9 to TRBJ1-1, with TRBD1 identical over 9 bases. Germline CDR1 SEHNR, CDR2 FQNEAQ (reference sequence). V trimming: 1 base; J trimming: 4 bases; junction bases outside the gene matches: 4. The CDR3 extends over 15 amino acids. The DNA of the CDR3 is TGTGCCAGCAGCTTAGGGGACAGGGAAGGCACTGAAGCTTTCTTT. Translated: CASSLGDREGTEAFF. Complete variable domain (other parts from reference TRBV7-9 and TRBJ1-1): DTGVSQNPRHKITKRGQNVTFRCDPISEHNRLYWYRQTLGQGPEFLTYFQNEAQLEKSRLLSDRFSAERPKGSFSTLEIQRTEQGDSAMYLCASSLGDREGTEAFFGQGTRLTVV.

The CDR3 here is CSATDHYEQYF. The DNA of the CDR3 is TGCAGTGCCACGGACCACTACGAGCAGTACTTC. This chain connects TRBV20-1 to TRBJ2-7, with D uncertain. The CDR3 runs 11 residues. Trimming took off 6 bases at V and 3 bases at J, with 9 bases between the two ends. Looked up from germline, CDR1 is DFQATT and CDR2 is SNEGSKA (reference sequence).

The V call is TRBV19, the J call TRBJ2-3; possible D gene TRBD1, 5 bases. The germline CDR1 and CDR2 sequences are LNHDA and SQIVND (reference sequence). Trimming removed 6 bases at V and 0 bases at J, with 22 bases between. This CDR3 has 18 amino acids. CDR3 DNA: TGTGCCAGTAGCCCTATTCCAGACAGCTCTCCTAGCACAGATACGCAGTATTTT. This sequence encodes CASSPIPDSSPSTDTQYF.

J is TRBJ1-5 and V is TRBV19; TRBD1 matches at 11 bases. From germline, CDR1 is LNHDA and CDR2 SQIVND (reference sequence). The CDR3 has 18 amino acids. V dropped 3 bases and J dropped 2; count of bases not matched to a gene: 9. The CDR3 sequence: CASSMSGQGARGNQPQHF. CDR3 nucleotide sequence: TGTGCCAGTAGTATGTCTGGACAGGGGGCGAGGGGCAATCAGCCCCAGCATTTT. Together with reference TRBV19 and TRBJ1-5, the CDR3 gives the full variable domain: DGGITQSPKYLFRKEGQNVTLSCEQNLNHDAMYWYRQDPGQGLRLIYYSQIVNDFQKGDIAEGYSVSREKKESFPLTVTSAQKNPTAFYLCASSMSGQGARGNQPQHFGDGTRLSIL.

The chain uses TRBV5-5 and TRBJ2-3; D is possibly TRBD1 (6 bases). The germline V gene encodes CDR1 SGHKS and CDR2 YYEKEE (reference sequence). The CDR3 spans 13 residues. The V end was cut by 10 bases, the J end by 0 bases, with 12 bases between. DNA of the CDR3: TGTGCCTCAGGGGCTCCCAGCACAGATACGCAGTATTTT. It translates to CASGAPSTDTQYF.

The count of this clone is one. The chain is built from TRBV15 and TRBJ2-1; 12 bases line up with TRBD2. CDR3 length: 16 residues. The germline V gene has CDR1 LNHNV and CDR2 YYDKDF (reference sequence). V shed 5 bases, J shed 3 bases, and the junction held 5 bases outside the gene matches. The CDR3 protein is CATSPRTSGDYNEQFF. The CDR3 coding sequence is TGTGCCACCAGCCCCCGGACTAGCGGGGACTACAATGAGCAGTTCTTC.

The chain uses TRBV7-2 and TRBJ2-1, with 8 bases matching TRBD2. Germline lookup yields CDR1 SGHTA and CDR2 FQGNSA. This CDR3 has 15 amino acids. V shed 3 bases and J 4 bases; nucleotides not matched to a gene: 5. Written as DNA, the CDR3 is TGTGCCAGCAGCTTGGGACTAGAATTTTACAATGAGCAGTTCTTC. This sequence encodes CASSLGLEFYNEQFF.